The 32 T cell receptor beta chains in this list originate from one sample, sequenced in a study of OX40 agonist ivuxolimab in advanced cancers. The table came from immunoSEQ multiplex PCR; TCRdb's copy has only in-frame clones and leaves some out. The table shows tens of thousands of clones, with 85% to 90% occurring only once. The starting material was CD4+ or CD8+ T cells sorted from blood, obtained in a trial of the OX40 agonist ivuxolimab. The source is an adult with an advanced solid tumor such as melanoma, head and neck, liver or kidney cancer.

This clone turned up a few times. In nucleotides, the CDR3 is TGTGCCAGTATCGAATACTATCCGAGCACTGAAGCTTTCTTT. It encodes CASIEYYPSTEAFF. This rearrangement joins TRBV2 to TRBJ1-1; no reliable D call. V was clipped by 9 bases and J by 4 bases, with 18 bases between them. The CDR3 contains 14 residues. CDR1 is SNHLY and CDR2 is FYNNEI in the germline V gene.

The chain uses TRBV5-8 and TRBJ2-1, with unresolved D. This CDR3 is built from 14 residues. V was clipped by 2 bases and J by 6 bases, with 12 bases between them. Per the germline V gene, CDR1 is SGHTS and CDR2 is YDEGEE. The CDR3 region has the DNA TGTGCCAGCAGCTTAGGAGACTCTCTCAATGAGCAGTTCTTC. Amino acid sequence: CASSLGDSLNEQFF. Full variable domain (rest looked up from reference TRBV5-8 and TRBJ2-1): EAGVTQSPTHLIKTRGQQATLRCSPISGHTSVYWYQQALGLGLQFLLWYDEGEERNRGNFPPRFSGRQFPNYSSELNVNALELEDSALYLCASSLGDSLNEQFFGPGTRLTVL.

The CDR3 spells CASSFLDAGNTIYF. In nucleotides, the CDR3 is TGTGCCAGCAGCTTCTTGGACGCTGGAAACACCATATATTTT. The V gene is TRBV5-8, the J gene TRBJ1-3; D not certain. Per germline, CDR1 SGHTS and CDR2 YDEGEE. The ends were cut back, 2 bases at V and 2 bases at J, with 8 bases in the middle. The CDR3 extends over 14 amino acids.

The chain carries TRBV27 and TRBJ1-2; TRBD1 matches at 9 bases. The germline CDR1 and CDR2 sequences are MNHEY and SMNVEV (reference sequence). The CDR3 has 17 amino acids. Losses at the gene ends were 5 bases for V and 6 bases for J; bases not matched to a gene: 16. The CDR3: CASSAFSGTGIENGYTF. The CDR3 DNA sequence: TGTGCCAGCAGTGCATTCTCCGGGACAGGGATTGAGAATGGCTACACCTTC.

This chain links TRBV19 with TRBJ2-7; D might be TRBD1 or TRBD2, each matching 5 bases. V was shortened by 3 bases and J by 2 bases, with 14 bases between the two germline ends. Germline CDR1 and CDR2: LNHDA and SQIVND (reference sequence). The CDR3 is made up of 15 amino acids. CDR3 DNA sequence: TGTGCCAGTAGTATTGGGCCAGGGAGCGCCTACGAGCAGTACTTC. Amino acid sequence: CASSIGPGSAYEQYF. The full variable domain, in which reference TRBV19 and TRBJ2-7 provide the parts outside the CDR3, is DGGITQSPKYLFRKEGQNVTLSCEQNLNHDAMYWYRQDPGQGLRLIYYSQIVNDFQKGDIAEGYSVSREKKESFPLTVTSAQKNPTAFYLCASSIGPGSAYEQYFGPGTRLTVT.

The CDR3 reads CASSVDWGSYEQYF. DNA of the CDR3: TGTGCCAGCAGCGTAGACTGGGGATCCTACGAGCAGTACTTC. V and J are TRBV9 and TRBJ2-7; the D is unclear. The V gene's germline CDR1 is SGDLS and CDR2 YYNGEE. This CDR3 region has 14 residues. The V gene lost 0 bases and the J gene lost 1 base, with 8 bases spanning the gap. Variable domain in full (rest from reference TRBV9 and TRBJ2-7): DSGVTQTPKHLITATGQRVTLRCSPRSGDLSVYWYQQSLDQGLQFLIQYYNGEERAKGNILERFSAQQFPDLHSELNLSSLELGDSALYFCASSVDWGSYEQYFGPGTRLTVT.

This clone was seen only a few times. This chain joins TRBV6-5 and TRBJ2-1; D perhaps matches TRBD1 (6 bases). CDR3 size: 13 residues. CDR1 and CDR2 from the germline V gene are MNHEY and SVGAGI. V lost 6 bases, J lost 4 bases, and 10 bases lay in between. The CDR3 protein is CASRADRYNEQFF. The CDR3 DNA reads TGTGCCAGCAGAGCGGACAGATACAATGAGCAGTTCTTC.

The gene calls are TRBV5-5 and TRBJ1-1; the D is unclear. The CDR3 runs to 14 residues. Per germline, CDR1 SGHKS and CDR2 YYEKEE (reference sequence). The germline V and J ends were trimmed by 4 bases and 2 bases, with 12 bases remaining between them. The DNA of the CDR3 is TGTGCCAGCAGCCACGACGGACCAAACACTGAAGCTTTCTTT. This encodes CASSHDGPNTEAFF.

The genes are TRBV6-4 and TRBJ1-1; TRBD1 might be the D (5 bases). Per the germline V gene, CDR1 is MRHNA and CDR2 is SNTAGT. The V end was cut by 11 bases, the J end by 6 bases, with 19 bases between. This CDR3 has 13 amino acids. CDR3 DNA: TGTGCCGCCTTCCCACCGGGGCGATCTGAAGCTTTCTTT. Encoded protein: CAAFPPGRSEAFF.

The chain links TRBV6-9 to TRBJ1-3; D possibly corresponds to TRBD1 (5 bases). The CDR3 runs to 16 residues. Trimming removed 7 bases from V and 0 bases from J, with 16 bases in between. The germline V gene encodes CDR1 MNHGY and CDR2 SVAAGI. The CDR3 reads CASTKLGENSGNTIYF. The CDR3 DNA follows: TGTGCCAGCACTAAACTGGGGGAAAACTCTGGAAACACCATATATTTT.

This clone was seen more than once but under ten times. This sample includes further DNA sequences coding for the same CDR3. The chain combines TRBV5-4 with TRBJ1-2, with D hard to call. Germline V gene sequence: CDR1 SGHNT, CDR2 YYREEE (reference sequence). The V gene lost 0 bases and the J gene lost 2 bases, with 5 bases spanning the gap. The CDR3 is made up of 13 amino acids. The CDR3 spells CASSLGGNYGYTF. DNA for the CDR3: TGTGCCAGCAGCTTGGGCGGAAACTATGGCTACACCTTC.

This chain links TRBV7-9 with TRBJ2-2; either TRBD1 or TRBD2 may fit D (5 bases each). CDR3 length: 13 residues. Deletions cut 10 bases from V and 1 base from J, with 10 bases between. Germline CDR1 is SEHNR and CDR2 is FQNEAQ (reference sequence). The CDR3 coding sequence is TGTGCCAAACGGGACGGGAACACCGGGGAGCTGTTTTTT. Translating it yields CAKRDGNTGELFF.

The chain uses TRBV4-1 and TRBJ2-7, with D possibly being TRBD2 (5 bases). CDR1 and CDR2 from the germline V gene are MGHRA and YSYEKL. Trimming took 0 bases from V and 0 from J, leaving 9 bases between them. This CDR3 contains 15 residues. The CDR3 sequence: CASSQEGRDSYEQYF. The CDR3 DNA follows: TGCGCCAGCAGCCAAGAAGGTCGGGACTCCTACGAGCAGTACTTC.

The chain couples TRBV29-1 to TRBJ2-7; D may match TRBD1 or TRBD2 (5 bases each). V was trimmed by 6 bases and J by 4 bases, leaving 10 bases between them. This CDR3 contains 11 residues. CDR1 is SQVTM, CDR2 ANQGSEA, per germline. CDR3 nucleotides: TGCAGCGTGGAGGACACTTACGAGCAGTACTTC. Its protein product is CSVEDTYEQYF.

The chain recombines TRBV7-9 with TRBJ2-7, with 10 bases identical to TRBD2. Germline loops: CDR1 SEHNR, CDR2 FQNEAQ (reference sequence). With V trimmed by 3 bases and J by 6 bases, 2 bases remained unmatched. CDR3 size: 13 residues. CDR3 amino acids: CASSLGLATEQYF. CDR3 DNA: TGTGCCAGCAGCTTGGGACTAGCGACCGAGCAGTACTTC.

This chain connects TRBV4-1 to TRBJ2-7; D ambiguous. This CDR3 spans 14 amino acids. Germline CDR1 MGHRA, CDR2 YSYEKL. Trimming left V 4 bases short and J 6 bases short, with 16 bases between. The CDR3: CASSPPGPPLEQYF. As DNA, the CDR3 is TGCGCCAGCAGCCCTCCGGGCCCGCCCCTCGAGCAGTACTTC.

The chain is built from TRBV5-1 and TRBJ1-1; 9 bases fit TRBD1. Trimming removed 7 bases from V and 12 bases from J; junction bases left unmatched: 13. The CDR3 runs 13 residues. CDR1 is SGHRS and CDR2 is YFSETQ in the germline V gene. In nucleotides, the CDR3 is TGCGCCAGCGCGGGGATGGGACAGGGAGGGTCTTTCTTT. This encodes CASAGMGQGGSFF.

The rearrangement links TRBV5-4 to TRBJ1-2; 7 nucleotides agree with TRBD1. The CDR3 has 13 amino acids. Germline V gene lookup returns CDR1 SGHNT and CDR2 YYREEE (reference sequence). J was trimmed by 6 bases and V by 0 bases; bases with no gene match: 2. CDR3 amino acids: CASSLEQGNGYTF. The CDR3 nucleotides are TGTGCCAGCAGCTTGGAACAGGGGAATGGCTACACCTTC.

This clone was picked up one time. The chain couples TRBV19 to TRBJ2-1, with 10 bases that match TRBD1. This CDR3 is built from 13 residues. CDR1 LNHDA and CDR2 SQIVND come from the germline V gene (reference sequence). Trimming cost V 10 bases and J 5 bases; bases outside gene matches: 5. The CDR3 spells CATGTGVDNEQFF. CDR3 bases: TGTGCCACCGGGACAGGGGTAGACAATGAGCAGTTCTTC.

This clone was counted only a few times. The chain carries TRBV30 and TRBJ1-1, with D uncertain. The CDR3 is 12 amino acids. Trimming cost V 3 bases and J 1 base, with 6 bases left between them. Germline assignment: CDR1 GTSNPN and CDR2 SVGIG (reference sequence). The CDR3 DNA reads TGTGCCTGGAGCGGGGAGAACACTGAAGCTTTCTTT. It is translated as CAWSGENTEAFF. The variable domain in full, with the rest retrieved from reference TRBV30 and TRBJ1-1, is SQTIHQWPATLVQPVGSPLSLECTVEGTSNPNLYWYRQAAGRGLQLLFYSVGIGQISSEVPQNLSASRPQDRQFILSSKKLLLSDSGFYLCAWSGENTEAFFGQGTRLTVV.

This rearrangement joins TRBV30 to TRBJ2-6, with 9 nucleotides matching TRBD1. With 4 bases clipped from V and 3 bases from J, the junction kept 10 bases outside the gene matches. CDR3 length equals 17 residues. Germline V gene lookup returns CDR1 GTSNPN and CDR2 SVGIG (reference sequence). The CDR3 is CAWIPGTGFFGANVLTF. The DNA of the CDR3 is TGTGCCTGGATACCGGGGACAGGGTTTTTTGGGGCCAACGTCCTGACTTTC.

The chain uses TRBV19 and TRBJ2-1; 8 bases line up with TRBD2. CDR1 and CDR2 (germline): LNHDA, SQIVND (reference sequence). The J segment lost 1 base and the V segment lost 4 bases, leaving 3 bases of the junction unmatched. The CDR3 covers 15 residues. CDR3 in amino acids: CASSSSGGSYNEQFF. CDR3 nucleotide sequence: TGTGCCAGTAGTAGCAGCGGGGGATCCTACAATGAGCAGTTCTTC.

In nucleotides, the CDR3 is TGTGCCAGCAGTTTATCGCAGGGCGGACTGCACTACGAGCAGTACTTC. Translating it yields CASSLSQGGLHYEQYF. The chain joins TRBV27 to TRBJ2-7; D could derive from TRBD1 or TRBD2 (5 bases each). V gave up 0 bases and J gave up 3 bases, with 15 bases separating them. Per germline, CDR1 MNHEY and CDR2 SMNVEV (reference sequence). This CDR3 is 16 amino acids long.

The chain carries TRBV27 and TRBJ2-1; TRBD1 agrees at 11 bases. CDR1 MNHEY and CDR2 SMNVEV come from the germline V gene (reference sequence). The CDR3 spans 16 residues. V lost 0 bases, J lost 8 bases, and 6 bases stayed unmatched. CDR3 bases: TGTGCCAGCAGTTTATCCGGGACAGGGGGTTTGGATGAGCAGTTCTTC. Translated, it gives CASSLSGTGGLDEQFF.

This clone was found once. The V call is TRBV5-6, the J call TRBJ2-1; D gene ambiguous. CDR3 length equals 12 residues. Trimming cost V 3 bases and J 7 bases, with 8 bases left between them. Per the germline V gene, CDR1 is SGHDT and CDR2 is YYEEEE. This CDR3 reads CASSYLGNEQFF. The DNA of the CDR3 is TGTGCCAGCAGCTACCTAGGGAATGAGCAGTTCTTC.

The CDR3 bases are TGTGCCAGCAGTGAAGGATGGGACACCTATGGCTACACCTTC. Translated, it gives CASSEGWDTYGYTF. The chain carries TRBV27 and TRBJ1-2; tentative D call: TRBD1 (6 bases). This CDR3 comprises 14 residues. Trimming left V 5 bases short and J 4 bases short, with 14 bases between. The V gene's germline CDR1 is MNHEY and CDR2 SMNVEV (reference sequence).

This rearrangement joins TRBV7-6 to TRBJ1-4; 11 bases align to TRBD1. After removal of 4 bases from V and 3 bases from J, the junction contained 7 bases not matched to a gene. CDR3 size: 17 residues. Germline CDR1 reads SGHVS; CDR2 reads FNYEAQ. CDR3 sequence (DNA): TGTGCCAGCAGCTGGACAGGGGGCACCCTGGCTAATGAAAAACTGTTTTTT. Its translation: CASSWTGGTLANEKLFF.

The chain carries TRBV4-1 and TRBJ2-7; 7 bases are shared with TRBD2. CDR1 and CDR2 from the germline V gene are MGHRA and YSYEKL. CDR3 length: 15 amino acids. With V trimmed by 0 bases and J by 3 bases, 5 bases remained unmatched. The CDR3 nucleotides read TGCGCCAGCAGCCAAGACTCTCGGGAGGTCTACGAGCAGTACTTC. Residues: CASSQDSREVYEQYF.

This CDR3 is CASSDSGGAYNEQFF. The CDR3 bases are TGTGCCAGCAGCGACAGCGGGGGGGCTTACAATGAGCAGTTCTTC. The chain employs TRBV13 and TRBJ2-1, with 10 bases matching TRBD2. Germline lookup yields CDR1 PRHDT and CDR2 FYEKMQ (reference sequence). The CDR3 is made up of 15 amino acids. J gave up 4 bases and V 5 bases, and 5 bases lay outside the gene matches.

This clone has only one observation. The chain recombines TRBV15 with TRBJ2-1; D is unresolved. Trimming pared 5 bases from V and 8 bases from J, leaving 19 bases between. The CDR3 sequence is 15 residues long. The germline CDR1 and CDR2 sequences are LNHNV and YYDKDF (reference sequence). As DNA, the CDR3 is TGTGCCACCAGCCCACACGGAAATTCGCTCGATGAGCAGTTCTTC. It encodes CATSPHGNSLDEQFF.

This chain uses TRBV5-4 with TRBJ2-7; 11 positions agree with TRBD2. The V segment lost 0 bases and the J segment 4 bases; nucleotides outside the gene matches: 9. This CDR3 is 17 amino acids long. CDR1 SGHNT and CDR2 YYREEE come from the germline V gene (reference sequence). CDR3 in amino acids: CASSLGLAGGSSYEQYF. CDR3 nucleotide sequence: TGTGCCAGCAGCTTGGGCCTAGCGGGAGGTTCGTCGTACGAGCAGTACTTC. Supplemented by reference TRBV5-4 and TRBJ2-7, the full variable domain reads ETGVTQSPTHLIKTRGQQVTLRCSSQSGHNTVSWYQQALGQGPQFIFQYYREEENGRGNFPPRFSGLQFPNYSSELNVNALELDDSALYLCASSLGLAGGSSYEQYFGPGTRLTVT.

The DNA for the CDR3 is TGTGCCAGCAGGGAACTAGAAATGAACACCGGGGAGCTGTTTTTT. It codes for CASRELEMNTGELFF. This sequence joins TRBV7-8 and TRBJ2-2; maybe TRBD2 (5 bases). This CDR3 region has 15 residues. The germline V gene encodes CDR1 SGHVS and CDR2 FQNEAQ. The ends were cut back, 6 bases at V and 1 base at J, with 12 bases in the middle.